This T cell receptor beta chain came from a study of blood T cell repertoires in COVID-19. V lost 10 bases and J 4 bases, leaving 14 bases between the germline ends. Germline assignment: CDR1 KGHSH and CDR2 LQKENI. The CDR3 is 13 residues long. Study processing details: It was from reference gene primer amplification that nucleated cell counts were estimated. Generated by immunoSEQ multiplex PCR, the TCRdb table keeps only in-frame clones and is missing some. V, J and clone size are those of that table, while D and trimming were read from the DNA. Of approximately 160,000 clones in the sample, under 85% are singletons; the top ten hold about an eighth.

This clonotype was obtained from a man between 65 and 85 years old who had recovered from COVID-19. The chain combines TRBV18 with TRBJ1-5; no reliable D call. Sequenced material: peripheral blood. The CDR3 coding sequence is TGTGCCACCTCGGGCGGGTCGAATCAGCCCCAGCATTTT. Residues: CATSGGSNQPQHF. The variable domain in full, with the rest retrieved from reference TRBV18 and TRBJ1-5, is NAGVMQNPRHLVRRRGQEARLRCSPMKGHSHVYWYRQLPEEGLKFMVYLQKENIIDESGMPKERFSAEFPKEGPSILRIQQVVRGDSAAYFCATSGGSNQPQHFGDGTRLSIL.